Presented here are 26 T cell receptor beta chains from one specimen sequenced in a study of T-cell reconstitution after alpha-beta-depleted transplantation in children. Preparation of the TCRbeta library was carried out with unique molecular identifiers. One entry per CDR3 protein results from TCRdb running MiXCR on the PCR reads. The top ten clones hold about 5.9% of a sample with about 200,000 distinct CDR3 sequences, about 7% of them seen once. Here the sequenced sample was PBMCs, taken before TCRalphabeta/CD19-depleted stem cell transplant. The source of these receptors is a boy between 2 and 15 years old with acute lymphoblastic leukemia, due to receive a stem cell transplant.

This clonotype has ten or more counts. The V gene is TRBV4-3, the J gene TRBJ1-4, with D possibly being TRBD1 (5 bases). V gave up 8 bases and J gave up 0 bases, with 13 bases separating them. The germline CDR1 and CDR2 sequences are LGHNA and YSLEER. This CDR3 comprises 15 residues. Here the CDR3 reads CASSGTFATNEKLFF. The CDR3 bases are TGCGCCAGCTCGGGGACTTTTGCAACTAATGAAAAACTGTTTTTT.

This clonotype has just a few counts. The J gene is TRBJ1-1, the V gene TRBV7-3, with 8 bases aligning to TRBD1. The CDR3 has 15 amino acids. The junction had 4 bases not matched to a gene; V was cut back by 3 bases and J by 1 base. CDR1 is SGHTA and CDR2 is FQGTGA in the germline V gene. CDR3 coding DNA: TGTGCCAGCAGCTTTTCTGGGACAGGGAACACTGAAGCTTTCTTT. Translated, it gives CASSFSGTGNTEAFF.

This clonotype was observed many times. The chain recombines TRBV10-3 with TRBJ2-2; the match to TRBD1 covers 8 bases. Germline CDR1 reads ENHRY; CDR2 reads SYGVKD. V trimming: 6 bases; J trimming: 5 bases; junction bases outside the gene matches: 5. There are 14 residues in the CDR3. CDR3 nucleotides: TGTGCCATCAGGACAGGGGAACGGACCGGGGAGCTGTTTTTT. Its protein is CAIRTGERTGELFF.

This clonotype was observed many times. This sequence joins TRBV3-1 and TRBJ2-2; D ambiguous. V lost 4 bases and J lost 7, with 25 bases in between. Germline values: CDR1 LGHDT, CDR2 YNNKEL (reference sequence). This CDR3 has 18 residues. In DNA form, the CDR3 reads TGTGCCAGCAGCCTGAACCGATTGACTCGCCTAATGGTCGGGGAGCTGTTTTTT. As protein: CASSLNRLTRLMVGELFF.

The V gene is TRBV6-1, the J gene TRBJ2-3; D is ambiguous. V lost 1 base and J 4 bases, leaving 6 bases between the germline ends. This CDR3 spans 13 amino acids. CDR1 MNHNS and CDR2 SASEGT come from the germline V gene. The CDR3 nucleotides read TGTGCCAGCAGTGAAGTCTGGTCAGATACGCAGTATTTT. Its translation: CASSEVWSDTQYF.

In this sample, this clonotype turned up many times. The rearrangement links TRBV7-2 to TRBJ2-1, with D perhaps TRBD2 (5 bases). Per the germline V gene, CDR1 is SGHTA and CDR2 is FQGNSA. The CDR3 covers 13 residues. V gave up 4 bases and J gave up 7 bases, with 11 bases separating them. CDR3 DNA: TGTGCCAGCAGCTCGGAGGTATCAAATGAGCAGTTCTTC. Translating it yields CASSSEVSNEQFF.

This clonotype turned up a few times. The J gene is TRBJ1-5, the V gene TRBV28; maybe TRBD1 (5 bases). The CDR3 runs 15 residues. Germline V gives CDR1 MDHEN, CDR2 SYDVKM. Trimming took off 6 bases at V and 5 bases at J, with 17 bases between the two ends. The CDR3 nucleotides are TGTGCCAGCAGCCCACCTGGAGGGGAGGATCAGCCCCAGCATTTT. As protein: CASSPPGGEDQPQHF. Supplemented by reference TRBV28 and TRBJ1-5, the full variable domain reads DVKVTQSSRYLVKRTGEKVFLECVQDMDHENMFWYRQDPGLGLRLIYFSYDVKMKEKGDIPEGYSVSREKKERFSLILESASTNQTSMYLCASSPPGGEDQPQHFGDGTRLSIL.

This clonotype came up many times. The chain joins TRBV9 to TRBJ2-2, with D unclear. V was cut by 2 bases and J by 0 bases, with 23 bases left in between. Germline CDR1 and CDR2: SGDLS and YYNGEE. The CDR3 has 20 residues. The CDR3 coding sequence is TGTGCCAGCAGCGTCCTTCCTACTGCGGTCGACGGGTCGAACACCGGGGAGCTGTTTTTT. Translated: CASSVLPTAVDGSNTGELFF.

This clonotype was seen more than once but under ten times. This chain's CDR3 is CASSKSGGAFYNEQFF. DNA for the CDR3: TGTGCCAGCAGCAAAAGCGGGGGGGCCTTCTACAATGAGCAGTTCTTC. The gene calls are TRBV3-1 and TRBJ2-1, with TRBD2 matching over 10 bases. Germline CDR1 reads LGHDT; CDR2 reads YNNKEL (reference sequence). With 5 bases clipped from V and 3 bases from J, the junction kept 7 bases outside the gene matches. The CDR3 covers 16 residues.

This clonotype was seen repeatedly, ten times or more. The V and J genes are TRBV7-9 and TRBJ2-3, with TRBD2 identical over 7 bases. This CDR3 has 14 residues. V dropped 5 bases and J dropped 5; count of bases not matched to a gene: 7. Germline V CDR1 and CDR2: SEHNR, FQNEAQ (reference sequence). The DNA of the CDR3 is TGTGCCAGCAGCCCAGACCCTAGCGGAGATACGCAGTATTTT. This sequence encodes CASSPDPSGDTQYF.

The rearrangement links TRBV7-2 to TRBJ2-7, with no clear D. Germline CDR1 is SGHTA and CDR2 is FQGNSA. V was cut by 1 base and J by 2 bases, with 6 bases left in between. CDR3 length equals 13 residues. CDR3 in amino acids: CASSLVSAYEQYF. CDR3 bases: TGTGCCAGCAGCTTAGTGAGTGCCTACGAGCAGTACTTC. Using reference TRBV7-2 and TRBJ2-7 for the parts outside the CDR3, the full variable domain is GAGVSQSPSNKVTEKGKDVELRCDPISGHTALYWYRQSLGQGLEFLIYFQGNSAPDKSGLPSDRFSAERTGGSVSTLTIQRTQQEDSAVYLCASSLVSAYEQYFGPGTRLTVT.

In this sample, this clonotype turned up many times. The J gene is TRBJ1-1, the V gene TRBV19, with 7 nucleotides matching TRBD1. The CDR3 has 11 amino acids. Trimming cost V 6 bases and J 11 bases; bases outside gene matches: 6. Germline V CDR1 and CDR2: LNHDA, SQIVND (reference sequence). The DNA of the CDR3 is TGTGCCAGTAGGCGACAGGGTTTGGCTTTCTTT. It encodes CASRRQGLAFF.

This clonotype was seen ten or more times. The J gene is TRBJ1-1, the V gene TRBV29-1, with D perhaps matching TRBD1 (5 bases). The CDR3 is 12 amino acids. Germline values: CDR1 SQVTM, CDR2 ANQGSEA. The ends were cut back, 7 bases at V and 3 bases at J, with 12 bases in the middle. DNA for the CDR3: TGCAGCGCCGTCCCGGGGGACACTGAAGCTTTCTTT. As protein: CSAVPGDTEAFF.

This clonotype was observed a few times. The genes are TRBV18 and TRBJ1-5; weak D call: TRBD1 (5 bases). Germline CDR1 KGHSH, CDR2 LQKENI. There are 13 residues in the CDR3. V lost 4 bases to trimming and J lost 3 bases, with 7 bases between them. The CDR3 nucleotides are TGTGCCAGCTCACGAGGGGACAATCAGCCCCAGCATTTT. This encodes CASSRGDNQPQHF.

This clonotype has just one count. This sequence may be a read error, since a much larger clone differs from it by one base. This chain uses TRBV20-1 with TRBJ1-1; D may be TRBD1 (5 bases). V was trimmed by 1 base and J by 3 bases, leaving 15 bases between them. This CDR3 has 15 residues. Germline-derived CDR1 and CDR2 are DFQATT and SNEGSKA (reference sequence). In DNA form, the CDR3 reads TGCAGTGCTAGAGGGGGTCAACTAGGGGACACTGAAGCTTTCTTT. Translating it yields CSARGGQLGDTEAFF.

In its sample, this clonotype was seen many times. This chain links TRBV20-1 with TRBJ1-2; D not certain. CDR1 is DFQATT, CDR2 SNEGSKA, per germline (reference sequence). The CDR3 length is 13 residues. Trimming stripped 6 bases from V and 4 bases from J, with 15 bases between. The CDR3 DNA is TGCAGTGCCCTATCCTCTGTCCCCTATGGCTACACCTTC. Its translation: CSALSSVPYGYTF.

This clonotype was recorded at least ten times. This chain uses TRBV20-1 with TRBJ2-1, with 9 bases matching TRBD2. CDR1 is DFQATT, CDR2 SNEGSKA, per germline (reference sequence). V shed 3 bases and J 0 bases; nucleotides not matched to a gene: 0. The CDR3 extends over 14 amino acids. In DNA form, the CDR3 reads TGCAGTGCTAGTAGCGGGAGCTCCTACAATGAGCAGTTCTTC. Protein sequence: CSASSGSSYNEQFF.

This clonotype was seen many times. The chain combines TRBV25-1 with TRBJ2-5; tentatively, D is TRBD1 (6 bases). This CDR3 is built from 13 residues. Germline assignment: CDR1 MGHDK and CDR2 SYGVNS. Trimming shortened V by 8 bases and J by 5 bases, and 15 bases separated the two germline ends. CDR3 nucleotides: TGTGCCAGCTACAACAGGGACAAGGAGACCCAGTACTTC. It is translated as CASYNRDKETQYF.

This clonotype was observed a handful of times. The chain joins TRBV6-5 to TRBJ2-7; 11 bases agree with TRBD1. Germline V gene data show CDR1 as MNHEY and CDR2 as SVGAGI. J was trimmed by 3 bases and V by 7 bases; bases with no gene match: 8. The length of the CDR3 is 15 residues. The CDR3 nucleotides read TGTGCCAGCACTTCACCCGGGACAGGGGGCTACGAGCAGTACTTC. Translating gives CASTSPGTGGYEQYF.

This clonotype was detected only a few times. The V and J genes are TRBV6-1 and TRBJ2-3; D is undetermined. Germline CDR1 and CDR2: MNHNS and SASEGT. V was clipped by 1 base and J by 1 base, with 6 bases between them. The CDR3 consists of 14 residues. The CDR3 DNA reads TGTGCCAGCAGTGAAGACTTGCGCACAGATACGCAGTATTTT. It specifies CASSEDLRTDTQYF.

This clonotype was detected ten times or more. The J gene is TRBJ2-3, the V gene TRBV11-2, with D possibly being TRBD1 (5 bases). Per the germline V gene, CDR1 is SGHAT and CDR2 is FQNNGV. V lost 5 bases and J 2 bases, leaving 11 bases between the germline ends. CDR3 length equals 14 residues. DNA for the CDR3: TGTGCCAGCAGCCAACCAGGGCTCACAGATACGCAGTATTTT. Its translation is CASSQPGLTDTQYF.

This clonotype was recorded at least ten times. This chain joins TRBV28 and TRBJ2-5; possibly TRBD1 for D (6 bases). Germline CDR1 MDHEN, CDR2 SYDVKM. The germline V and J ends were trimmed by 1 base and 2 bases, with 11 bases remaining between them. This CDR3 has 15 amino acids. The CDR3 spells CASSLSGQQQETQYF. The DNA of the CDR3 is TGTGCCAGCAGTTTATCCGGACAGCAGCAAGAGACCCAGTACTTC.

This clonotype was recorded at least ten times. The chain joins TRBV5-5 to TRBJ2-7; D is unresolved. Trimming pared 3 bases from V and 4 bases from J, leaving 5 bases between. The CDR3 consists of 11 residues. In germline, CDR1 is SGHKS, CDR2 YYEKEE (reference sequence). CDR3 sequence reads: CASSWMYEQYF. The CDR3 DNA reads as TGTGCCAGCAGCTGGATGTACGAGCAGTACTTC. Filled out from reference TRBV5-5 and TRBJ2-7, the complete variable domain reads DAGVTQSPTHLIKTRGQQVTLRCSPISGHKSVSWYQQVLGQGPQFIFQYYEKEERGRGNFPDRFSARQFPNYSSELNVNALLLGDSALYLCASSWMYEQYFGPGTRLTVT.

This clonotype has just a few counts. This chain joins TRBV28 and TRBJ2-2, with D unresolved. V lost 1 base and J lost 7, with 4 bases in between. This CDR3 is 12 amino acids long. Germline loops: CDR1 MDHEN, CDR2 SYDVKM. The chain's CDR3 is CASSLSVGELFF. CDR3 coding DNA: TGTGCCAGCAGTTTATCGGTCGGGGAGCTGTTTTTT.

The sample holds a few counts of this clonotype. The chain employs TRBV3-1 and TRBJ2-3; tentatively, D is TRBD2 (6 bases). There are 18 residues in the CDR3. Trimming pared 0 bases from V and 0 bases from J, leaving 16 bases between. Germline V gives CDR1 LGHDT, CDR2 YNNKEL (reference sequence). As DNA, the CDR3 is TGTGCCAGCAGCCAAGAAGTCTCGGCGGGACGTAGCACAGATACGCAGTATTTT. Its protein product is CASSQEVSAGRSTDTQYF.

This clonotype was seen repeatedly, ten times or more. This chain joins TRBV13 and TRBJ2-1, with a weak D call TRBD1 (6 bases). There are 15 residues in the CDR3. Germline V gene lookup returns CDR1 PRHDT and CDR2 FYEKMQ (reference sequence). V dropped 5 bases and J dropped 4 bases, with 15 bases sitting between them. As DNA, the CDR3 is TGTGCCAGCAGCCCCCGCCAGGGGAAATACAATGAGCAGTTCTTC. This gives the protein CASSPRQGKYNEQFF.